This T cell receptor beta chain was recovered during a study of CD8 T cells in ankylosing spondylitis. Findings and caveats of the study: Clones tied to disease were said to be significantly enriched in matched ankylosing spondylitis synovial fluid. A TCR beta motif made of fewer than 10 highly homologous variants seemed typical of ankylosing spondylitis blood.

Trimming took off 3 bases at V and 4 bases at J, with 15 bases between the two ends. The CDR3 has 15 residues. There are many counts of this clonotype. Its antigen is not known. Each CDR3 protein gets one entry after TCRdb re-called the 5' RACE reads with MiXCR. In the table there are about 480,000 distinct CDR3 sequences, 17% of which are singletons. The chain uses TRBV12-3 or TRBV12-4 and TRBJ1-1; TRBD1 might be the D (6 bases). Input material: blood, either unsorted or a sorted T cell fraction (not recorded which). This TCR was sampled from a male donor with ankylosing spondylitis. CDR3 protein: CASSLAGEVSTEAFF. The CDR3 DNA sequence: TGTGCCAGCAGTTTGGCAGGGGAGGTAAGCACTGAAGCTTTCTTT.